This T cell receptor (beta chain) was sequenced during a study of cytotoxic CD8 clonotypes in ibrutinib-treated CLL. Repertoires were generated with immunoSEQ multiplex PCR, while TCRdb's copy carries only in-frame clones and drops some. Counted here are about 140,000 clones, around 93% occurring once; the ten biggest clones make up 10% to 11%. This CDR3 is built from 14 residues. Germline V gene sequence: CDR1 SNHLY, CDR2 FYNNEI. The V and J ends lost 7 bases and 1 base, in that order; junction bases with no gene match: 4. The sequence was collected from a human donor with chronic lymphocytic leukemia. The chain is built from TRBV2 and TRBJ1-2; 9 bases match TRBD1. This material consisted of PBMCs, taken after 12 months of ibrutinib treatment. Written as DNA, the CDR3 is TGTGCCAGCACAACAGGGGGCGTTAACTATGGCTACACCTTC. Protein sequence: CASTTGGVNYGYTF.